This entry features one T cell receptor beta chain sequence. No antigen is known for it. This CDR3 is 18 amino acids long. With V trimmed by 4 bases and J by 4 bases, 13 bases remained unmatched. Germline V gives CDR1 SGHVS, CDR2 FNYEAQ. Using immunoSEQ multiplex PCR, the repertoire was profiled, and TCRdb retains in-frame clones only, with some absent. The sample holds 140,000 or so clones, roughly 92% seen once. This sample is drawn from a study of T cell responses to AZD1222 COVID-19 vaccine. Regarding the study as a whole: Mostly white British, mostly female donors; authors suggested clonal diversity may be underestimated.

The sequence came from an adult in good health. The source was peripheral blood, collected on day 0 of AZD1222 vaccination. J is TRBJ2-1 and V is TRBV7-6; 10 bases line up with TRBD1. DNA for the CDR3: TGTGCCAGCAGCTCGATCGGGACCCGGGACAGGGGTTACAATGAGCAGTTCTTC. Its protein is CASSSIGTRDRGYNEQFF.